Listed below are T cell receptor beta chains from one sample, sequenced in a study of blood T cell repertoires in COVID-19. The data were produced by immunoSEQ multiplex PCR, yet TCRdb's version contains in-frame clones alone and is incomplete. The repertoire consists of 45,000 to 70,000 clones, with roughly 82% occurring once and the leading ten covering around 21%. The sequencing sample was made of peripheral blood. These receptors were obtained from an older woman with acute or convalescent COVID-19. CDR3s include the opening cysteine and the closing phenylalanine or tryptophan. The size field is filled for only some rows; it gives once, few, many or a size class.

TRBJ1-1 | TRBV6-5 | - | CASNRQGGPEAFF
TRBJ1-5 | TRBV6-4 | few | CASSDRGFGQPQHF
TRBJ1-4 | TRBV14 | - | CASNRPRGTNEKLFF
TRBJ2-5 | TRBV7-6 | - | CASSSSGVGTQYF
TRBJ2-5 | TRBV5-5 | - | CASSQLDDDETQYF
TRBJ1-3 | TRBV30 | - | CAWISLQGNSGNTIYF
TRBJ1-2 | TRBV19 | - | CASSFDREDGYTF
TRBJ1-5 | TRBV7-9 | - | CASSGDRVDQPQHF
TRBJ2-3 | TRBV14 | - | CASSGPVRGDTQYF
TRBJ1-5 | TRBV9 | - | CASSVEGGNQPQHF
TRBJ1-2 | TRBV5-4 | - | CASSFSGPANYGYTF
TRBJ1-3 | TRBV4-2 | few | CASSQAGGNTIYF
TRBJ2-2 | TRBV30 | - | CAWSPGILYGELFF
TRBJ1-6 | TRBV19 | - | CASSIKATGDNSPLHF
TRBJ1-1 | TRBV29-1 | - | CSAEGRGTEAFF
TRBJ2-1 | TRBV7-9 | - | CASSLVVGHSSYNEQFF
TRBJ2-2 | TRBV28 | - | CASRGQNTGELFF
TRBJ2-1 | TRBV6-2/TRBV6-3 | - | CASSLNGVYEQFF
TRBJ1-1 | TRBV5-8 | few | CASSPQGRQGTEAFF
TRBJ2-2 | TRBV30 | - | CAWSPTNTGELFF
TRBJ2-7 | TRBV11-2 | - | CASGGSSYEQYF
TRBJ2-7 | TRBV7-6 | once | CASSPFRDRVGHEQYF
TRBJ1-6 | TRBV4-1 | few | CASSRDRDSPLHF
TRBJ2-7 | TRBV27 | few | CASSMDGTYEQYF
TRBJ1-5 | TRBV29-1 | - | CSVGDPYSNQPQHF
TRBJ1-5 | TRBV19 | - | CASRQDSYSNQPQHF
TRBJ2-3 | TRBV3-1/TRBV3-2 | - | CASSQGLAGGGTSTDTQYF
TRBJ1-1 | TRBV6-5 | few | CASSSDGQGMEAFF
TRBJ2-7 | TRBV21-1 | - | CASPEGVPYEQYF
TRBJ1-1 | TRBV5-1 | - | CASAVGSSEAFF
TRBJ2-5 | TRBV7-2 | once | CASSLAPGGRETQYF
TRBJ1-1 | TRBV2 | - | CASSEVGQAEEAFF
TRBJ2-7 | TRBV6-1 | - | CASSEWGTGSYEQYF
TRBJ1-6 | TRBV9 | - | CASSAAGHRSSYNSPLHF
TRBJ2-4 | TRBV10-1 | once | CASSKAPEDIQYF